Listed here are 14 T cell receptor beta chains from one sample, sequenced in a study of blood T cell repertoires in COVID-19. Clones were read by immunoSEQ multiplex PCR, and TCRdb kept only the in-frame ones, dropping some. The sample holds approximately 110,000 clones, over 80% seen once. Sequencing was done on a sample of peripheral blood. Receptors originate from a woman in her 70s with acute or convalescent COVID-19.

The chain is built from TRBV30 and TRBJ1-1, with D possibly matching TRBD1 (5 bases). V lost 8 bases, J lost 7 bases, and 17 bases lay in between. Germline assignment: CDR1 GTSNPN and CDR2 SVGIG (reference sequence). The CDR3 consists of 12 residues. The CDR3 sequence: CATLGGVNEAFF. The DNA of the CDR3 is TGTGCCACCCTTGGAGGGGTTAATGAAGCTTTCTTT.

The gene calls are TRBV4-2 and TRBJ1-2; a weak D match, TRBD1 (5 bases). Trimming shortened V by 0 bases and J by 7 bases, and 15 bases separated the two germline ends. Germline loops: CDR1 LGHNA, CDR2 YNFKEQ. This CDR3 contains 15 residues. For the CDR3, the DNA is TGTGCCAGCAGCCAAGATCTAGGGCCCGGGGGTGGCTACACCTTC. It yields the protein CASSQDLGPGGGYTF.

CDR3 protein: CASSLGTSGGGDYEQFF. For the CDR3, the DNA is TGTGCCAGCAGCTTGGGGACTAGCGGGGGGGGCGATTATGAGCAGTTCTTC. This chain uses TRBV5-4 with TRBJ2-1; 15 nucleotides align to TRBD2. J lost 8 bases, V lost 0 bases, and 6 bases had no gene match. This CDR3 has 17 amino acids. The V gene's germline CDR1 is SGHNT and CDR2 YYREEE (reference sequence).

A few counts support this clone. The chain joins TRBV19 to TRBJ1-5; 8 bases agree with TRBD1. The V gene end was trimmed by 7 bases and the J gene end by 4 bases; junction bases not matched to a gene: 12. CDR3 length: 16 amino acids. CDR1 LNHDA and CDR2 SQIVND come from the germline V gene (reference sequence). CDR3 protein: CASTYRSGQGNQPQHF. CDR3 bases: TGTGCCAGTACCTACCGAAGCGGACAGGGAAATCAGCCCCAGCATTTT.

V and J are TRBV28 and TRBJ2-5; 9 positions match TRBD1. This CDR3 contains 14 residues. Germline assignment: CDR1 MDHEN and CDR2 SYDVKM. J lost 5 bases, V lost 4 bases, and 5 bases had no gene match. Here the CDR3 reads CASSSGQGSETQYF. DNA for the CDR3: TGTGCCAGCAGTTCTGGACAGGGGAGCGAGACCCAGTACTTC.

The chain joins TRBV9 to TRBJ2-3, with D possibly matching TRBD2 (5 bases). Deletions cut 3 bases from V and 3 bases from J, with 14 bases between. Germline CDR1 reads SGDLS; CDR2 reads YYNGEE. CDR3 length equals 15 residues. CDR3 in DNA: TGTGCCAGCAGCGGAGACACGGGGAAAACAGATACGCAGTATTTT. Translation: CASSGDTGKTDTQYF. Drawing the rest from reference TRBV9 and TRBJ2-3, the complete variable domain is DSGVTQTPKHLITATGQRVTLRCSPRSGDLSVYWYQQSLDQGLQFLIQYYNGEERAKGNILERFSAQQFPDLHSELNLSSLELGDSALYFCASSGDTGKTDTQYFGPGTRLTVL.

This chain links TRBV5-1 with TRBJ2-7, with a possible D match to TRBD2 (5 bases). CDR3 length: 13 residues. Deletions cut 2 bases from V and 4 bases from J, with 10 bases between. Germline values: CDR1 SGHRS, CDR2 YFSETQ. The CDR3 bases are TGCGCCAGCAGCTTCGAGGGAGAATACGAGCAGTACTTC. Translation gives CASSFEGEYEQYF.

The CDR3, as DNA: TGTGCCAGCAGCTTGGTTAGCGGGAGTGCCGGAGATACGCAGTATTTT. Translated, it gives CASSLVSGSAGDTQYF. This chain connects TRBV5-6 to TRBJ2-3, with 9 nucleotides matching TRBD2. Germline-derived CDR1 and CDR2 are SGHDT and YYEEEE. V dropped 0 bases and J dropped 5; count of bases not matched to a gene: 7. The CDR3 is made up of 16 amino acids. The full variable domain, with the rest looked up from reference TRBV5-6 and TRBJ2-3, is DAGVTQSPTHLIKTRGQQVTLRCSPKSGHDTVSWYQQALGQGPQFIFQYYEEEERQRGNFPDRFSGHQFPNYSSELNVNALLLGDSALYLCASSLVSGSAGDTQYFGPGTRLTVL.

In DNA, the CDR3 is TGCAGCGGGACATACAGGGAGCGGAACACTGAAGCTTTCTTT. Encoded protein: CSGTYRERNTEAFF. The V call is TRBV29-1, the J call TRBJ1-1; TRBD1 is a possible D gene (6 bases). The CDR3 has 14 residues. V was cut by 7 bases and J by 1 base, with 16 bases left in between. The germline CDR1 and CDR2 sequences are SQVTM and ANQGSEA.

This chain connects TRBV3-1 (or the pseudogene TRBV3-2) to TRBJ2-1, with D tentatively TRBD1 (5 bases). The germline V gene has CDR1 LGHDT and CDR2 YNNKEL (reference sequence). The CDR3 runs to 14 residues. Deletions cut 7 bases from V and 1 base from J, with 11 bases between. CDR3: CASTLGASYNEQFF. Here the CDR3 DNA reads TGTGCCAGCACCCTTGGGGCATCCTACAATGAGCAGTTCTTC.

The DNA of the CDR3 is TGTGCCAGCAGCCTGACTAGCGGGGCAAGCACAGATACGCAGTATTTT. It translates to CASSLTSGASTDTQYF. V is TRBV6-4 and J is TRBJ2-3, with TRBD2 identical over 11 bases. V shed 6 bases and J 0 bases; nucleotides not matched to a gene: 5. There are 16 residues in the CDR3. The germline CDR1 and CDR2 sequences are MRHNA and SNTAGT.

This rearrangement joins TRBV11-2 to TRBJ1-6; D call uncertain. The CDR3 sequence is 19 residues long. Germline V gene sequence: CDR1 SGHAT, CDR2 FQNNGV. V shed 4 bases and J shed 0 bases, with 19 bases lying between them. The CDR3 sequence is CASSSYRTWAPSYNSPLHF. In DNA form, the CDR3 reads TGTGCCAGCAGCTCATATCGTACTTGGGCACCCTCCTATAATTCACCCCTCCACTTT. The full variable domain, rest sourced from reference TRBV11-2 and TRBJ1-6, is EAGVAQSPRYKIIEKRQSVAFWCNPISGHATLYWYQQILGQGPKLLIQFQNNGVVDDSQLPKDRFSAERLKGVDSTLKIQPAKLEDSAVYLCASSSYRTWAPSYNSPLHFGNGTRLTVT.

This clone appeared a few times. The rearrangement links TRBV3-1 (or the pseudogene TRBV3-2) to TRBJ2-2; 7 bases are a match to TRBD2. J lost 4 bases, V lost 1 base, and 9 bases had no gene match. The CDR3 has 17 amino acids. Germline CDR1 reads LGHDT; CDR2 reads YNNKEL (reference sequence). The CDR3 spells CASSQGMGGRATGELFF. Written as DNA, the CDR3 is TGTGCCAGCAGCCAAGGAATGGGAGGGAGGGCCACCGGGGAGCTGTTTTTT.

V and J are TRBV6-5 and TRBJ2-2, with D unclear. This CDR3 spans 13 amino acids. Germline V gives CDR1 MNHEY, CDR2 SVGAGI. The V and J ends lost 0 bases and 7 bases respectively, with 6 bases between them. CDR3 region: CASSYSSIGELFF. The CDR3 bases are TGTGCCAGCAGTTACTCCTCTATCGGGGAGCTGTTTTTT.